Listed here are 10 T cell receptor beta chains from one sample, sequenced in a study of cytomegalovirus exposure and HLA in healthy donors. Primers: 60 Vbeta forward and 13 Jbeta reverse. Using immunoSEQ multiplex PCR, the repertoire was profiled, and TCRdb retains in-frame clones only, with some absent. Among some 90,000 clones listed, roughly 76% were seen once. The sample taken for sequencing was PBMCs. The receptor set was obtained from a man in his fifties or sixties in good health and CMV-seronegative.

This chain uses TRBV7-6 with TRBJ1-2; D is possibly TRBD1 (5 bases). The CDR3 is 14 residues long. From germline, CDR1 is SGHVS and CDR2 FNYEAQ. Trimming stripped 1 base from V and 7 bases from J, with 13 bases between. CDR3 amino acids: CASSLGSGLGGYTF. The CDR3 DNA reads as TGTGCCAGCAGCTTAGGATCAGGGTTGGGTGGCTACACCTTC.

V gene TRBV6-6 combines with J gene TRBJ1-1; D is ambiguous. The germline gives CDR1 MNHNY, CDR2 SVGAGI (reference sequence). With 3 bases removed from V and 1 base from J, the gap between germline ends came to 9 bases. The CDR3 consists of 14 residues. As DNA, the CDR3 is TGTGCCAGCAGTTATTTTATAGCGAACACTGAAGCTTTCTTT. It codes for CASSYFIANTEAFF.

The gene calls are TRBV6-6 and TRBJ1-1; 9 bases map to TRBD1. Per germline, CDR1 MNHNY and CDR2 SVGAGI (reference sequence). Trimming at V came to 6 bases and at J to 4 bases, leaving 12 bases not matched to a gene. The CDR3 length is 16 residues. The CDR3 DNA sequence: TGTGCCAGCAGCACCGGGACAGGGTTCCCAGCCACTGAAGCTTTCTTT. Amino acids: CASSTGTGFPATEAFF.

The chain has TRBV6-1 and TRBJ1-2, with 7 positions matching TRBD1. The junction had 4 bases not matched to a gene; V was cut back by 7 bases and J by 2 bases. From germline, CDR1 is MNHNS and CDR2 SASEGT. This CDR3 is built from 13 residues. CDR3 residues: CASISQGNYGYTF. As DNA, the CDR3 is TGTGCCAGCATTTCACAGGGGAACTATGGCTACACCTTC.

The V call is TRBV2, the J call TRBJ2-5; the D is unclear. Per germline, CDR1 SNHLY and CDR2 FYNNEI. This CDR3 is 12 amino acids long. Trimming took 3 bases from V and 9 from J, leaving 11 bases between them. DNA for the CDR3: TGTGCCAGCAGTGATCTCCAGGTGGCCCAGTACTTC. Amino acids: CASSDLQVAQYF.

V and J are TRBV5-4 and TRBJ1-1, with TRBD1 identical over 7 bases. Germline CDR1 reads SGHNT; CDR2 reads YYREEE (reference sequence). Germline trimming cut 4 bases from V and 2 bases from J; bases unmatched to any gene: 5. CDR3 length equals 14 residues. The CDR3 here is CASSPRQGNTEAFF. Written as DNA, the CDR3 is TGTGCCAGCAGCCCTCGACAGGGTAACACTGAAGCTTTCTTT. The entire variable domain, with the rest obtained from reference TRBV5-4 and TRBJ1-1, is as follows: ETGVTQSPTHLIKTRGQQVTLRCSSQSGHNTVSWYQQALGQGPQFIFQYYREEENGRGNFPPRFSGLQFPNYSSELNVNALELDDSALYLCASSPRQGNTEAFFGQGTRLTVV.

V and J are TRBV27 and TRBJ2-5, with D perhaps matching TRBD2 (6 bases). The J call may not be correct, given that the DNA end is closer to TRBJ2-7. This CDR3 comprises 14 residues. Germline V lookup: CDR1 MNHEY, CDR2 SMNVEV (reference sequence). Here the CDR3 reads CASSGWDSRNEQYF. The CDR3 DNA sequence: TGTGCCAGCTCAGGGTGGGACTCCCGCAACGAGCAGTACTTC.

The chain couples TRBV7-2 to TRBJ2-3; D unresolved. CDR1 and CDR2 (germline): SGHTA, FQGNSA. The ends were cut back, 4 bases at V and 2 bases at J, with 4 bases in the middle. The CDR3 covers 12 residues. CDR3 coding DNA: TGTGCCAGCAGCTACTACACAGATACGCAGTATTTT. It yields the protein CASSYYTDTQYF.

The chain has TRBV7-9 and TRBJ2-1; possible D gene TRBD1, 6 bases. Germline lookup yields CDR1 SEHNR and CDR2 FQNEAQ (reference sequence). The CDR3 loop spans 13 amino acids. Between the trimmed V and J ends, which lost 3 bases and 12 bases, there was a span of 15 bases. The CDR3 sequence: CASSLPVLQGQFF. For the CDR3, the DNA is TGTGCCAGCAGCTTGCCAGTCCTACAGGGGCAGTTCTTC.

This sequence joins TRBV20-1 and TRBJ2-1; D is undetermined. The V gene lost 4 bases and the J gene lost 12 bases, with 10 bases spanning the gap. This CDR3 contains 10 residues. Germline CDR1 DFQATT, CDR2 SNEGSKA (reference sequence). The CDR3 nucleotides read TGCAGTGCTATTCCGACTGCGCAGTTCTTC. It encodes CSAIPTAQFF.